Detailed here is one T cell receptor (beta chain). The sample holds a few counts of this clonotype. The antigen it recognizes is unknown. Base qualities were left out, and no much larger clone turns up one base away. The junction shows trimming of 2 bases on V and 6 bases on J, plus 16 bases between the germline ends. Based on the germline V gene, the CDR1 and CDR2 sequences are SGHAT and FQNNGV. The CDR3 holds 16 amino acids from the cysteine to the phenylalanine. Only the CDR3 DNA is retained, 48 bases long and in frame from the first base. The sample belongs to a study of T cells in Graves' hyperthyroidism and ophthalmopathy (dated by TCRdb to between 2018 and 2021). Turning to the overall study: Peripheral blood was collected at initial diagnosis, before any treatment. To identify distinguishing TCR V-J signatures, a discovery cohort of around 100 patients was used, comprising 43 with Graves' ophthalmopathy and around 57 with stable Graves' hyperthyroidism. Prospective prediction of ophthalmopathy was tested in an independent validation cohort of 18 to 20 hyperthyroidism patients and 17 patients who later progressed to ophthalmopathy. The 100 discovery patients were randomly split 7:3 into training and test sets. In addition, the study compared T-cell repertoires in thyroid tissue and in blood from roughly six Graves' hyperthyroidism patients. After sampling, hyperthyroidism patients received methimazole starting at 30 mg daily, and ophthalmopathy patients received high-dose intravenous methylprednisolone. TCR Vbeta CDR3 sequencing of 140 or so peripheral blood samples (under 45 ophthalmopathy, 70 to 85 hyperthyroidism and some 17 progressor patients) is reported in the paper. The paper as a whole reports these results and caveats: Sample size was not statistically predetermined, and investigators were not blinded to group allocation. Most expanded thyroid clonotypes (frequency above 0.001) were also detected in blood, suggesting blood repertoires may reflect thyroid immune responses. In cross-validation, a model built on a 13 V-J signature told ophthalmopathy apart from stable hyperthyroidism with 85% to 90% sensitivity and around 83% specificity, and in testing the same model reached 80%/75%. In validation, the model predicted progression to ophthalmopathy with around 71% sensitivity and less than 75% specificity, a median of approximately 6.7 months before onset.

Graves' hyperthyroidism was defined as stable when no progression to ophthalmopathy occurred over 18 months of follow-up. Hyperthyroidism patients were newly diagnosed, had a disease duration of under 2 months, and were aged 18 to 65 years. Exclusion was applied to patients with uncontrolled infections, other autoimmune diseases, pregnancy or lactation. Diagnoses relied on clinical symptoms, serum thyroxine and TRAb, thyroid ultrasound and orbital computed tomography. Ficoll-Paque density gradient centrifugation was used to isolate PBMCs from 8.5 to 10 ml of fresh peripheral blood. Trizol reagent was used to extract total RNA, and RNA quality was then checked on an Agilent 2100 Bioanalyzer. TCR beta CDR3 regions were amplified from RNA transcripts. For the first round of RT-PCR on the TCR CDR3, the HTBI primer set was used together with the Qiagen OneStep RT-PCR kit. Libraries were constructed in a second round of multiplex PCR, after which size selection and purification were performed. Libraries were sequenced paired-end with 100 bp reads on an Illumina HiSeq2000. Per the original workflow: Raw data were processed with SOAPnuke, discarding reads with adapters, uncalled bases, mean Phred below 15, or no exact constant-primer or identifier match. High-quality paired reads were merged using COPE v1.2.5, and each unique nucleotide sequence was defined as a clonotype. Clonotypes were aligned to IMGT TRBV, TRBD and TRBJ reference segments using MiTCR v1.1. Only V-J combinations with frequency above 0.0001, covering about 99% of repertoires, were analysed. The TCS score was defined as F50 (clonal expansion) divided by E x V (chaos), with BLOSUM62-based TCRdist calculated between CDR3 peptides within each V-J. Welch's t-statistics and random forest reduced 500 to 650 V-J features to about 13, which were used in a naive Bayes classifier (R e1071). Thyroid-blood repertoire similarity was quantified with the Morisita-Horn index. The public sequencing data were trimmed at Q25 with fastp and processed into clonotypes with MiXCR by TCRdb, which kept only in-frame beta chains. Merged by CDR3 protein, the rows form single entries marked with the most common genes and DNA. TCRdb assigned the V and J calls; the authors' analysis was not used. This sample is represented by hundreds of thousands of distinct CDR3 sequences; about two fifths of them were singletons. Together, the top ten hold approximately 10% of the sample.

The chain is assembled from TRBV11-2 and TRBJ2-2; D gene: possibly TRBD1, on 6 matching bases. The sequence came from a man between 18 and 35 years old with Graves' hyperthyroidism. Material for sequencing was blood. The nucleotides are TGTGCCAGCAGCTTAACTTCCCAGGGGTCGTCCGGGGAGCTGTTTTTT. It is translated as CASSLTSQGSSGELFF.